Included here is one T cell receptor beta chain sequence, with context. What it binds is not known. In the authors' methods: In the immunoSEQ data, sequences were junction-only and lacked quality scores, so filtering differed. Repertoires were generated with immunoSEQ multiplex PCR, while TCRdb's copy carries only in-frame clones and drops some. The V and J calls and clone size come from that table; D and trimming were worked out from the DNA. This table has fewer than 1.4 million clones, around 78% appearing once. These data originate in a study of shared clonotypes between healthy human individuals. Study-level findings and limits: Genetic and exposure-history diversity was limited by the few donors. Deeper or shallower sequencing was expected to change how clonotypes are shared among donors.

CDR1 and CDR2 (germline): SGDLS, YYNGEE. V lost 2 bases, J lost 2 bases, and 8 bases stayed unmatched. The CDR3 is 17 amino acids. The source material was memory CD4+ T cells from PBMCs. Documented subset: CD45RA-negative fraction. V and J are TRBV9 and TRBJ2-7; the match to TRBD2 covers 12 bases. The receptor was derived from a man aged 18 to 29 in good health. Some clones in this sample may be carry-over from other donors' samples. The CDR3 region is CASSVGGLAGGTYEQYF. The CDR3 region has the DNA TGTGCCAGCAGCGTCGGGGGACTAGCGGGTGGGACCTACGAGCAGTACTTC.